This section outlines one TCR beta chain sequence together with its context. The entry originates in a study of blood T cell repertoires in COVID-19. CDR3 length: 18 amino acids. J lost 1 base, V lost 5 bases, and 11 bases had no gene match. Germline V gives CDR1 LNHDA, CDR2 SQIVND (reference sequence). Produced via immunoSEQ multiplex PCR; TCRdb's table is partial and in-frame only. Of roughly 140,000 clones listed, around 84% are singletons. The rearrangement uses TRBV19 and TRBJ1-3, with 10 bases identical to TRBD1. The material sequenced was peripheral blood. The source of this sequence is a man aged 55 to 70 with active or convalescent COVID-19. The CDR3 reads CASSPNPGQGTSGNTIYF. The DNA of the CDR3 is TGTGCCAGTAGTCCAAATCCGGGACAGGGGACTTCTGGAAACACCATATATTTT.